The present entry profiles one TCR beta chain with its context. The antigen remains undetermined. The germline gives CDR1 SGHVS, CDR2 FQNEAQ. V was cut by 7 bases and J by 0 bases, with 7 bases left in between. The CDR3 runs to 14 residues. This sample stems from a study of cytomegalovirus exposure and HLA in healthy donors. Study-level points and caveats: In a later analysis, at a false discovery rate of 0.05, 17,000 or so TCR beta sequences matched HLA alleles. A few chains linked to CMV were shown in vitro to be specific for CMV antigens. Previously analyzed data showed that most TCR beta V segments were productive at a frequency of about 87% or about 30%.

With 60 Vbeta and 13 Jbeta primers, the PCR was carried out. Sequenced by immunoSEQ multiplex PCR; TCRdb stores in-frame clones only, minus some. The table lists some 110,000 clones, around 66% of them singletons. The receptor was derived from a woman aged 40 to 50 in good health and CMV-seropositive. The V call is TRBV7-8, the J call TRBJ2-6; D not resolved. Material: PBMCs. The CDR3 sequence is CASNHYSGANVLTF. The DNA for the CDR3 is TGTGCCAGCAACCACTACTCTGGGGCCAACGTCCTGACTTTC.